Following are 10 T cell receptor beta chains from one sample sequenced in a study of T cell responses to AZD1222 COVID-19 vaccine. The data were produced by immunoSEQ multiplex PCR, yet TCRdb's version contains in-frame clones alone and is incomplete. The table shows around 180,000 clones, with around 89% occurring only once. The input for sequencing was peripheral blood, taken on day 0 of AZD1222 vaccination. Receptors originate from an adult in good health.

The genes are TRBV18 and TRBJ2-1; 11 nucleotides agree with TRBD1. The CDR3 length is 15 residues. Unmatched junction bases numbered 3, after V lost 3 bases and J lost 5 bases. Germline CDR1 is KGHSH and CDR2 is LQKENI. As DNA, the CDR3 is TGTGCCAGCTCACCGGGGACAGGGGGGAACAATGAGCAGTTCTTC. Translation gives CASSPGTGGNNEQFF.

The genes are TRBV11-2 and TRBJ2-3; 11 nucleotides match TRBD2. Losses at the gene ends were 5 bases for V and 4 bases for J; bases not matched to a gene: 8. Germline V gene lookup returns CDR1 SGHAT and CDR2 FQNNGV. This CDR3 is 16 amino acids long. CDR3 loop: CASSLSGGAGSDTQYF. The CDR3 DNA follows: TGTGCCAGCAGCCTTAGCGGGGGGGCCGGGTCAGATACGCAGTATTTT.

The CDR3 reads CSASDTGQPYEQYF. As DNA, the CDR3 is TGCAGTGCTAGTGACACGGGACAGCCTTACGAGCAGTACTTC. The rearrangement links TRBV20-1 to TRBJ2-7; the match to TRBD1 covers 7 bases. From germline, CDR1 is DFQATT and CDR2 SNEGSKA (reference sequence). There are 14 residues in the CDR3. V lost 3 bases, J lost 4 bases, and 9 bases stayed unmatched.

The V and J genes are TRBV12-3 or TRBV12-4 and TRBJ1-2; D perhaps matches TRBD1 (5 bases). This CDR3 spans 13 amino acids. V was clipped by 6 bases and J by 8 bases, with 16 bases between them. The CDR3 coding sequence is TGTGCCAGCAGCCAGGGACGGCCCGGGGGCTACACCTTC. This encodes CASSQGRPGGYTF.

CDR3 DNA: TGTGCCAGCAGTTTTACCGGGACAGAAAATTCACCCCTCCACTTT. Amino acid sequence: CASSFTGTENSPLHF. V is TRBV11-2 and J is TRBJ1-6; TRBD1 agrees at 7 bases. V dropped 6 bases and J dropped 7; count of bases not matched to a gene: 9. Germline CDR1 SGHAT, CDR2 FQNNGV. CDR3 length: 15 amino acids.

The chain combines TRBV19 with TRBJ1-6; no definite D call. Trimming stripped 3 bases from V and 7 bases from J, with 13 bases between. Germline V lookup: CDR1 LNHDA, CDR2 SQIVND (reference sequence). This CDR3 has 15 amino acids. CDR3 protein: CASSIAAGRNSPLHF. The CDR3 nucleotides read TGTGCCAGTAGTATCGCGGCAGGCCGGAATTCACCCCTCCACTTT.

J is TRBJ2-1 and V is TRBV5-1; D not resolved. Germline lookup yields CDR1 SGHRS and CDR2 YFSETQ. The ends were cut back, 0 bases at V and 5 bases at J, with 12 bases in the middle. The CDR3 covers 15 residues. In nucleotides, the CDR3 is TGCGCCAGCAGCTTGGTCGTTACCGTCAACAATGAGCAGTTCTTC. Translated, it gives CASSLVVTVNNEQFF.

The chain is built from TRBV29-1 and TRBJ2-5, with D maybe TRBD2 (6 bases). CDR1 and CDR2 (germline): SQVTM, ANQGSEA. The CDR3 has 12 amino acids. Between the trimmed V and J ends, which lost 7 bases and 1 base, there was a span of 10 bases. CDR3 in DNA: TGCAGCGGCGGGGACCTCCAAGAGACCCAGTACTTC. Its translation: CSGGDLQETQYF.

V is TRBV5-1 and J is TRBJ2-2; TRBD1 matches 7 bases. V was pared by 4 bases and J by 10 bases, with 10 bases of the junction left unmatched. The CDR3 is 14 residues long. Germline CDR1 and CDR2: SGHRS and YFSETQ. CDR3: CASSERGRGMELFF. The CDR3 region has the DNA TGCGCCAGCAGCGAAAGGGGGCGAGGTATGGAGCTGTTTTTT.

The rearrangement uses TRBV24-1 and TRBJ2-3, with TRBD2 identical over 7 bases. Germline V CDR1 and CDR2: KGHDR, SFDVKD. V dropped 1 base and J dropped 1; count of bases not matched to a gene: 7. The CDR3 runs 17 residues. The chain's CDR3 is CATSDFRSGDGTDTQYF. The DNA for the CDR3 is TGTGCCACCAGTGATTTCCGGAGCGGGGATGGCACAGATACGCAGTATTTT.